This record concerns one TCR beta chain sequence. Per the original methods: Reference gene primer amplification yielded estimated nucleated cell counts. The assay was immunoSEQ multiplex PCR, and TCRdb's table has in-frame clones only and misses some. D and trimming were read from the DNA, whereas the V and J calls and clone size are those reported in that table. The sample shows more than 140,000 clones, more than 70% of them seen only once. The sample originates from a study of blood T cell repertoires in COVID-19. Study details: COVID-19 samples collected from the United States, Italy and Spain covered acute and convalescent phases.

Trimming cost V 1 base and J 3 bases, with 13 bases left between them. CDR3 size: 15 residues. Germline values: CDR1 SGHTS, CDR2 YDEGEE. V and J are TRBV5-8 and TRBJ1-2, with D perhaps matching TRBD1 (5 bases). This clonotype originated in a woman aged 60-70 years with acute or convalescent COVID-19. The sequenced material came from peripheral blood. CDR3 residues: CASSLKLRGYYGYTF. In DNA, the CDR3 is TGTGCCAGCAGCTTGAAACTGCGGGGCTACTATGGCTACACCTTC.